Only a few counts were recorded for the clone carrying this T cell receptor (beta chain). Its cognate antigen is unknown. This sample was included in a study of cytomegalovirus exposure and HLA in healthy donors. General observations from the study: Presence/absence analyses treated sequencing depth as roughly uniform across donors. Analysis performed later found roughly 18,000 TCR beta sequences associated with HLA alleles at 0.05 false discovery rate.

The primer mix had 60 Vbeta and 13 Jbeta primers. Generated by immunoSEQ multiplex PCR, the TCRdb table keeps only in-frame clones and is missing some. The sample shows 150,000 or so clones, roughly 10% of them seen only once. All donors participated as healthy donors of bone marrow. The length of the CDR3 is 16 residues. The V and J ends lost 3 bases and 5 bases, in that order; junction bases with no gene match: 10. The chain links TRBV6-7 to TRBJ2-1, with 7 bases lining up with TRBD2. TRBV6-7 is identified as an open reading frame with a role that is uncertain. The origin of this receptor is a man aged 45-65 years in good health and CMV-seronegative. The sequenced sample was PBMCs. CDR3 amino acids: CASSYSRGEGHNEQFF. The CDR3 DNA follows: TGTGCCAGCAGTTATTCTCGGGGGGAGGGGCACAATGAGCAGTTCTTC.